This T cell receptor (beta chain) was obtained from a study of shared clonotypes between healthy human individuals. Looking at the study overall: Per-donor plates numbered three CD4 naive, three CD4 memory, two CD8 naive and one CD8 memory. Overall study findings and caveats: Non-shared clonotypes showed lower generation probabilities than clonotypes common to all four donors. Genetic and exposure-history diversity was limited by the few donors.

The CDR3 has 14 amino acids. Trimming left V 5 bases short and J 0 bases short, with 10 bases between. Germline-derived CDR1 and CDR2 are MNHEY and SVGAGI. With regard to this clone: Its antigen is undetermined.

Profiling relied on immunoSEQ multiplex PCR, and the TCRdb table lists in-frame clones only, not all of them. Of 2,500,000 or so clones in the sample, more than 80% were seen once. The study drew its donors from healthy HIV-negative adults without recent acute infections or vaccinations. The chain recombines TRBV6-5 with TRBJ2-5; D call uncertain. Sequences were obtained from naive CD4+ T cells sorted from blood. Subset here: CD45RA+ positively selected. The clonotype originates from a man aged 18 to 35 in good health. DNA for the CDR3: TGTGCCAGCAGTAATACGCCGCACCAAGAGACCCAGTACTTC. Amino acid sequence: CASSNTPHQETQYF.